This record concerns one T cell receptor beta chain sequence. This sample stems from a study of OX40 agonist ivuxolimab in advanced cancers. This CDR3 has 15 amino acids. Looked up from germline, CDR1 is SGHTA and CDR2 is FQGTGA. V shed 5 bases, J shed 5 bases, and the junction held 9 bases outside the gene matches. The data were produced by immunoSEQ multiplex PCR, yet TCRdb's version contains in-frame clones alone and is incomplete. The sample consists of about 88,000 clones, approximately 85% of them appearing once. The origin of this receptor is an adult with an advanced solid tumor such as melanoma, head and neck, liver or kidney cancer. The rearrangement uses TRBV7-3 and TRBJ1-1, with 9 nucleotides matching TRBD1. The specimen comprised CD4+ or CD8+ T cells sorted from blood, sampled in a trial of the OX40 agonist ivuxolimab. The CDR3 DNA sequence: TGTGCCAGCAGCCAGACAGGGACAGGGAAGACTGAAGCTTTCTTT. As protein: CASSQTGTGKTEAFF.